The present TCR beta chain was sequenced within a study of beta chain features in type 1 diabetes. Study observations and caveats: The naive, central memory and Treg TCRB repertoires of patients appeared to be more similar to one another than those of healthy donors. A moderate, significant TCRB CDR3 shortening appeared in type 1 diabetes across four CD4+ subsets. Patients and controls would be equally affected if PCR favored shorter templates.

As for this clone: Its antigen is as yet unknown.

On average, the one heparinised blood draw given by each donor was approximately 0.12 L. Germline V CDR1 and CDR2: SQVTM, ANQGSEA. This CDR3 has 16 amino acids. J was trimmed by 9 bases and V by 3 bases; bases with no gene match: 17. Expressed TCRB transcripts got sequenced, as all isolated RNA was reverse transcribed. Only in-frame clones appear in the TCRdb table, and some are missing; sequencing was by immunoSEQ multiplex PCR. The top ten hold about 0.6% of the sample, which has approximately 150,000 clones, less than 10% seen once. This chain uses TRBV29-1 with TRBJ2-1; TRBD1 matches 7 bases. Sequencing was done on a sample of central memory CD4+ T cells from blood. This clonotype was sampled from a woman aged 40 to 50 in good health. The CDR3 DNA sequence: TGCAGCGTTGACAGACCAGAGGGGGCGAGTGAGGGTGAGCAGTTCTTC. Its translation is CSVDRPEGASEGEQFF.